The 10 T cell receptor beta chains reported below all come from one sample, sequenced in a study of blood T cell repertoires in COVID-19. Sequencing was performed with immunoSEQ multiplex PCR; in TCRdb, only in-frame clones are kept and a portion is missing. Among around 63,000 clones listed, about 84% were seen once. Sequenced input: peripheral blood. All receptors come from a man between 60 and 70 years old with acute or convalescent COVID-19.

As concerns this clone: Its ends do not fully match the called genes, so a read error is possible. This chain uses TRBV11-3 with TRBJ2-1, with D possibly being TRBD2 (5 bases). This CDR3 is built from 14 residues. CDR1 SGHNT and CDR2 YENEEA come from the germline V gene. The CDR3 DNA reads TGTGCCGGCAGCTTAGAACAAACTACTAGGGAGCAGTTCTTC. This gives the protein CAGSLEQTTREQFF.

The chain employs TRBV5-5 and TRBJ1-4; D remains ambiguous. The CDR3 is 14 residues long. Germline CDR1 is SGHKS and CDR2 is YYEKEE (reference sequence). Trimming pared 4 bases from V and 12 bases from J, leaving 19 bases between. CDR3 sequence: CASSKTTVGAELFF. In DNA form, the CDR3 reads TGTGCCAGCAGCAAAACAACGGTTGGTGCGGAACTGTTTTTT. Using reference TRBV5-5 and TRBJ1-4 for the parts outside the CDR3, the full variable domain is DAGVTQSPTHLIKTRGQQVTLRCSPISGHKSVSWYQQVLGQGPQFIFQYYEKEERGRGNFPDRFSARQFPNYSSELNVNALLLGDSALYLCASSKTTVGAELFFGSGTQLSVL.

The V and J genes are TRBV4-1 and TRBJ1-1; D gene ambiguous. The CDR3 has 14 amino acids. The V and J ends lost 3 bases and 1 base respectively, with 9 bases between them. Germline CDR1 MGHRA, CDR2 YSYEKL. The DNA for the CDR3 is TGCGCCAGCAGCCATACCGTGGCGAACACTGAAGCTTTCTTT. It specifies CASSHTVANTEAFF.

V usage is TRBV2 and J usage is TRBJ1-2; 10 bases are a match to TRBD1. Germline trimming cut 7 bases from V and 7 bases from J; bases unmatched to any gene: 15. The germline V gene has CDR1 SNHLY and CDR2 FYNNEI. This CDR3 comprises 16 residues. The CDR3 region has the DNA TGTGCCAGCAATCCGGGACAGGGGTCACGGGGCGGTGGCTACACCTTC. The encoded protein is CASNPGQGSRGGGYTF.

The rearrangement uses TRBV12-3 or TRBV12-4 and TRBJ1-2, with D unclear. V dropped 4 bases and J dropped 1 base, with 4 bases sitting between them. CDR3 length: 12 amino acids. The CDR3 here is CASSYGNYGYTF. The CDR3 region has the DNA TGTGCCAGCAGTTACGGTAACTATGGCTACACCTTC.

V is TRBV23-1 and J is TRBJ2-7; possibly TRBD1 for D (6 bases). TRBV23-1 is an open reading frame whose function is uncertain. The CDR3 extends over 15 amino acids. The V end was cut by 8 bases, the J end by 3 bases, with 20 bases between. The DNA of the CDR3 is TGCGCCAGCTGCTCAGGGGCCCGATTTCTCTACGAGCAGTACTTC. This gives the protein CASCSGARFLYEQYF.

Concerning this clone: A junction boundary mismatches the germline segment, possibly from a read error. J is TRBJ1-4 and V is TRBV7-7, with 10 bases identical to TRBD1. Germline-derived CDR1 and CDR2 are SSHAT and FNYEAQ (reference sequence). The CDR3 runs 15 residues. This CDR3 reads CASSQGGQGGEKLFF. The CDR3 DNA reads TGTGCTAGCAGCCAGGGAGGACAGGGGGGTGAAAAACTGTTTTTT.

The chain recombines TRBV4-1 with TRBJ2-1; 10 positions agree with TRBD2. Germline V gene data show CDR1 as MGHRA and CDR2 as YSYEKL. The V gene end was trimmed by 3 bases and the J gene end by 9 bases; junction bases not matched to a gene: 8. The CDR3 contains 15 residues. The CDR3 bases are TGCGCCAGCAGCCACCATAGCGGGGGGCGACGTGAGCAGTTCTTC. Protein product: CASSHHSGGRREQFF.

The chain is built from TRBV2 and TRBJ1-2; D uncertain. This CDR3 region has 14 residues. V lost 4 bases and J 0 bases, leaving 9 bases between the germline ends. Germline V CDR1 and CDR2: SNHLY, FYNNEI. CDR3 sequence (DNA): TGTGCCAGCAGTGCCGACGGAGCTAACTATGGCTACACCTTC. Amino acid sequence: CASSADGANYGYTF.

The rearrangement joins TRBV28 to TRBJ1-5, with D tentatively TRBD1 (5 bases). CDR3 size: 16 residues. Germline V gene lookup returns CDR1 MDHEN and CDR2 SYDVKM. Trimming took 5 bases from V and 5 from J, leaving 19 bases between them. DNA for the CDR3: TGTGCCAGCAGTACGACAGTCCCCATTGGACATCAGCCCCAGCATTTT. It encodes CASSTTVPIGHQPQHF.